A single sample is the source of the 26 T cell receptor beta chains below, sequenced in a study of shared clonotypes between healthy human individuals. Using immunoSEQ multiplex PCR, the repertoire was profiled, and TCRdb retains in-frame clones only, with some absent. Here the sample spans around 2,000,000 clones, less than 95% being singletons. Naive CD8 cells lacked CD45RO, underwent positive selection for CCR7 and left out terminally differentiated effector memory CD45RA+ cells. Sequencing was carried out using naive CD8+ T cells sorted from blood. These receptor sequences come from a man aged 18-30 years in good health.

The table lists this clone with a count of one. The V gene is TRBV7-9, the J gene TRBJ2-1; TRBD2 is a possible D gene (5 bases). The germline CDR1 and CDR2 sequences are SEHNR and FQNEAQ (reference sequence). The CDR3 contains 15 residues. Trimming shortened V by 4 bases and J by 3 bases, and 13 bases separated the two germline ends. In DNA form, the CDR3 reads TGTGCCAGCAGCTCGGGGATTATGGACTACAATGAGCAGTTCTTC. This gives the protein CASSSGIMDYNEQFF.

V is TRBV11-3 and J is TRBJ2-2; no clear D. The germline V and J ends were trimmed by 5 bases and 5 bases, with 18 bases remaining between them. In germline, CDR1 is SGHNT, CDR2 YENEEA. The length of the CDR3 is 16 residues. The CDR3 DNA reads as TGTGCCAGCAGCCCCGGACCCCTACTTTGGACCGGGGAGCTGTTTTTT. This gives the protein CASSPGPLLWTGELFF.

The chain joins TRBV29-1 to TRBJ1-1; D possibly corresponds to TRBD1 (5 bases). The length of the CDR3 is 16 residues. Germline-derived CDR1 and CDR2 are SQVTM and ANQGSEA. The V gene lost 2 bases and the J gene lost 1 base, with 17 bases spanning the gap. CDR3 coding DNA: TGCAGCGTTGAATGGATGGACGGGGCCCCGAACACTGAAGCTTTCTTT. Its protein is CSVEWMDGAPNTEAFF.

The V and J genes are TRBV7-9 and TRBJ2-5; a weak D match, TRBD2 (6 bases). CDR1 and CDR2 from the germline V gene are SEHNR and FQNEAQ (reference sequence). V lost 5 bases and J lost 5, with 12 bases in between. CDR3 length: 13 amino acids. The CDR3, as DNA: TGTGCCAGCAGCCCACGGGACTTGGAGACCCAGTACTTC. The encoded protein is CASSPRDLETQYF.

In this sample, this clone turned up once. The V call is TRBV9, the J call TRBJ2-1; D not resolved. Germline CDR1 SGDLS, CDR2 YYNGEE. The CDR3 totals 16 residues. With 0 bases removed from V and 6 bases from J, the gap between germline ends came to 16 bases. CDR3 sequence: CASSVEKLGPRNEQFF. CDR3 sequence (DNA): TGTGCCAGCAGCGTAGAGAAGCTCGGGCCGCGCAATGAGCAGTTCTTC. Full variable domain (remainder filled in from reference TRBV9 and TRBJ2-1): DSGVTQTPKHLITATGQRVTLRCSPRSGDLSVYWYQQSLDQGLQFLIQYYNGEERAKGNILERFSAQQFPDLHSELNLSSLELGDSALYFCASSVEKLGPRNEQFFGPGTRLTVL.

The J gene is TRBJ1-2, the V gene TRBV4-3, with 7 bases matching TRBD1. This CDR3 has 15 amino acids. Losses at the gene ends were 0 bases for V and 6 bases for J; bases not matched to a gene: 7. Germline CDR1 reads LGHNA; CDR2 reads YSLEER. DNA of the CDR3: TGCGCCAGCAGCCAAGATTCTCGGACAGGAGATGGCTACACCTTC. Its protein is CASSQDSRTGDGYTF.

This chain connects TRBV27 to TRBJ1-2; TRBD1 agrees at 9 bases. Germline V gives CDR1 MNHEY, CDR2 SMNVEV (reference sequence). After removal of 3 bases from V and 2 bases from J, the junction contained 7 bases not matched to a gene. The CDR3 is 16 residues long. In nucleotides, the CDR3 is TGTGCCAGCAGTTTGGGACCGGGACAGGGCAACTATGGCTACACCTTC. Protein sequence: CASSLGPGQGNYGYTF.

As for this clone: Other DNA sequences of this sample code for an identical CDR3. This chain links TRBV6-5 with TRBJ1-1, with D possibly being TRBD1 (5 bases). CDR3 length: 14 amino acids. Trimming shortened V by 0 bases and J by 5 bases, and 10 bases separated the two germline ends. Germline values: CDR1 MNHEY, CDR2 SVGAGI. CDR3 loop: CASSYSEGRTEAFF. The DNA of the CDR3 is TGTGCCAGCAGTTACTCCGAGGGGCGAACTGAAGCTTTCTTT.

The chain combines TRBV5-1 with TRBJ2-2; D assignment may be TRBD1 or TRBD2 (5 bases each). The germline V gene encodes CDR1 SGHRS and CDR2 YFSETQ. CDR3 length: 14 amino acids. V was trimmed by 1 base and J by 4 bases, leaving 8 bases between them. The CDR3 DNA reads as TGCGCCAGCAGCTTGTGGGACGGCACCGGGGAGCTGTTTTTT. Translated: CASSLWDGTGELFF.

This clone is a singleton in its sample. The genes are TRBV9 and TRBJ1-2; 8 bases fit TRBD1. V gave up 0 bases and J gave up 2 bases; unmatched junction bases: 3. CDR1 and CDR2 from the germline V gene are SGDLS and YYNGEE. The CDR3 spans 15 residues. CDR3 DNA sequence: TGTGCCAGCAGCGTAGCTTGGACAGGGAACTATGGCTACACCTTC. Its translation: CASSVAWTGNYGYTF.

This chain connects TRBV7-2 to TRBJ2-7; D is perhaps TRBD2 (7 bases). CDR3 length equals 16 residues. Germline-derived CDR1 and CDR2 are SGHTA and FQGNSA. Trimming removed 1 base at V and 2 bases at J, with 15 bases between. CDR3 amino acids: CASSLGARGGTYEQYF. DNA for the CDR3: TGTGCCAGCAGCTTAGGGGCAAGGGGGGGAACCTACGAGCAGTACTTC.

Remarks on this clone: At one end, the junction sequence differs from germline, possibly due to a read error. The CDR3 reads CSARDSGVEFF. CDR3 nucleotides: TGCAGTGCCAGAGACAGCGGGGTCGAGTTCTTC. This chain joins TRBV20-1 and TRBJ2-1; 7 bases are a match to TRBD2. This CDR3 is built from 11 residues. In germline, CDR1 is DFQATT, CDR2 SNEGSKA (reference sequence).

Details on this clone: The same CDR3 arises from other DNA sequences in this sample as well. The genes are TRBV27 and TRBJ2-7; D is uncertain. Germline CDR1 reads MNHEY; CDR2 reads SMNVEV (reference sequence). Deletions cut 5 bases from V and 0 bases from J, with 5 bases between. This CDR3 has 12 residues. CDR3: CASSPGSYEQYF. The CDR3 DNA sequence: TGTGCCAGCAGTCCCGGCTCCTACGAGCAGTACTTC.

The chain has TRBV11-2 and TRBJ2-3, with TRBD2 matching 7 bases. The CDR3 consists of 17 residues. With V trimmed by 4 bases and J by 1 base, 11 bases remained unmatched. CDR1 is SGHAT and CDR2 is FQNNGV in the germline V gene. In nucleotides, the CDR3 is TGTGCCAGCAGCTACGGAATCTTGGCGGGGGGCACAGATACGCAGTATTTT. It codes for CASSYGILAGGTDTQYF.

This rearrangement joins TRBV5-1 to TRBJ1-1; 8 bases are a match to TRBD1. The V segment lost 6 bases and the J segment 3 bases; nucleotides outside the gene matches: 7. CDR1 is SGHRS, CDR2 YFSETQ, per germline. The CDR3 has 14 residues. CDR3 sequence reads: CASKEDREYTEAFF. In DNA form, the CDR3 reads TGCGCCAGCAAAGAGGACAGGGAGTACACTGAAGCTTTCTTT.

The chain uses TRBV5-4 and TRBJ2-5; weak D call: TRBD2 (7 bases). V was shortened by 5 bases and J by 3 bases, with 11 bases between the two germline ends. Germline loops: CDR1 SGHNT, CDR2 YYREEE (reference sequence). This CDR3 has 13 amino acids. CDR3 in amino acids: CASRGGGKETQYF. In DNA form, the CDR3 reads TGTGCCAGCAGAGGGGGGGGAAAAGAGACCCAGTACTTC.

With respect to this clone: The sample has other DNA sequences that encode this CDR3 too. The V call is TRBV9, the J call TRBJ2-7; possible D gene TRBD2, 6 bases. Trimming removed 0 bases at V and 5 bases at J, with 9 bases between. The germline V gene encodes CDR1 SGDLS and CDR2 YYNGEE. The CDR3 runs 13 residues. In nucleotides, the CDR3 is TGTGCCAGCAGCGTAGTGCCGGGGGACGAGCAGTACTTC. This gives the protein CASSVVPGDEQYF.

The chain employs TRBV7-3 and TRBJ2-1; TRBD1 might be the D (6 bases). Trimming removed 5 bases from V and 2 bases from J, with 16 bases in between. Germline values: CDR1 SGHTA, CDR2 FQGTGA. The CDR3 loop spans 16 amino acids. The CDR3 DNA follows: TGTGCCAGCAGCGCCTTCCCGGGACAAGCCTACAATGAGCAGTTCTTC. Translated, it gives CASSAFPGQAYNEQFF.

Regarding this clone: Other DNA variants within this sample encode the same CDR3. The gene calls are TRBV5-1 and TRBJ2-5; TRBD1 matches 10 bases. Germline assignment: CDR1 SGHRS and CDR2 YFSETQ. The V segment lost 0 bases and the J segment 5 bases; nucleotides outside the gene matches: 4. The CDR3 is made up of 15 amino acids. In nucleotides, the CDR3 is TGCGCCAGCAGCTTGGGACAGGGGGCATGGGAGACCCAGTACTTC. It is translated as CASSLGQGAWETQYF.

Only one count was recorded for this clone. Here the CDR3 reads CASSLADGATDTQYF. The CDR3 nucleotides read TGTGCCAGCAGCTTAGCAGATGGTGCGACAGATACGCAGTATTTT. The rearrangement joins TRBV7-9 to TRBJ2-3; D unresolved. With 0 bases removed from V and 3 bases from J, the gap between germline ends came to 10 bases. Germline V gene sequence: CDR1 SEHNR, CDR2 FQNEAQ (reference sequence). The CDR3 is made up of 15 amino acids.

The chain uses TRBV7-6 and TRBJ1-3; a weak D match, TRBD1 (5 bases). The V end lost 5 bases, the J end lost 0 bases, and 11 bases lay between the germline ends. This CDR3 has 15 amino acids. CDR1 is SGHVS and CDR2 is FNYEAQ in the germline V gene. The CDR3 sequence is CASSEDTNSGNTIYF. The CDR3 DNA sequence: TGTGCCAGCAGCGAGGACACCAACTCTGGAAACACCATATATTTT.

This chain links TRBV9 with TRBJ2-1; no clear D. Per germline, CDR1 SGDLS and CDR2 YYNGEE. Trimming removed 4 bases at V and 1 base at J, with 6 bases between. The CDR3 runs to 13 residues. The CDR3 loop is CASSPASYNEQFF. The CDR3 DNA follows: TGTGCCAGCAGCCCGGCTTCCTACAATGAGCAGTTCTTC.

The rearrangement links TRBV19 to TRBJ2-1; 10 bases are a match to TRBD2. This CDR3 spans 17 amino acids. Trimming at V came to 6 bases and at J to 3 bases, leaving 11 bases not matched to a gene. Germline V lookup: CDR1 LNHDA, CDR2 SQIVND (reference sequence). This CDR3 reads CASRDPSGRAVYNEQFF. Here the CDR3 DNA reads TGTGCCAGTAGGGACCCGAGCGGGAGGGCCGTCTACAATGAGCAGTTCTTC.

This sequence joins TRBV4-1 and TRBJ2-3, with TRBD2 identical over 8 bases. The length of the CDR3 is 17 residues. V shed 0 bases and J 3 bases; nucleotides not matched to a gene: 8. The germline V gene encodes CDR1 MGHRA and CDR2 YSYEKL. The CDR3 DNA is TGCGCCAGCAGCCAAGACCCAGCGGGAGCGACTACAGATACGCAGTATTTT. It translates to CASSQDPAGATTDTQYF.

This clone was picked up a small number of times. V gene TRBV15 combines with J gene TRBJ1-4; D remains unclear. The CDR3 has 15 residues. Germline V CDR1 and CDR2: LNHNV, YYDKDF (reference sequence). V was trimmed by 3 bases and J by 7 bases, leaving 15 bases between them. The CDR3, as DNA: TGTGCCACCAGCAGGGAGGGCGGCCTGGGTGAAAAACTGTTTTTT. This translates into CATSREGGLGEKLFF. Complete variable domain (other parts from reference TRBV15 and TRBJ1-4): DAMVIQNPRYQVTQFGKPVTLSCSQTLNHNVMYWYQQKSSQAPKLLFHYYDKDFNNEADTPDNFQSRRPNTSFCFLDIRSPGLGDTAMYLCATSREGGLGEKLFFGSGTQLSVL.

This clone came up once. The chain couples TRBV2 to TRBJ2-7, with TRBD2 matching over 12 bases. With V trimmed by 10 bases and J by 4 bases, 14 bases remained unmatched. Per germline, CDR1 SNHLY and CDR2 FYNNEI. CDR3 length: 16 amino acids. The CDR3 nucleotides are TGTGCCACCTTATGGATGCTAGCGGGAGGGCCGTACGAGCAGTACTTC. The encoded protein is CATLWMLAGGPYEQYF.